This TCR beta chain is from a study of human CD8 memory T cell subsets. Germline V gene data show CDR1 as MNHEY and CDR2 as SMNVEV (reference sequence). The CDR3 consists of 14 residues. Note on this clonotype: Its specificity is not known.

General study points: Stem-like memory and precursor exhausted T cells had similarly high diversity, unlike effector memory cells.

Construction of TCR beta libraries was accomplished by means of UMI-labeled 5' RACE. Reanalyzing the 5' RACE reads, TCRdb keeps one entry per CDR3 protein, without DNA. The sample includes about 10,000 distinct CDR3 sequences. The TSTEM subset meant CD8+ memory cells that were CCR7+, PD-1- and TIGIT-. Enrichment of total CD8+ T cells was achieved using negative magnetic separation. The sample consisted of CD8+ stem-like memory T cells (TSCM and TCM) sorted from PBMCs. The subset: stem-like memory CD8 T cells (TSTEM), CCR7+ PD-1- TIGIT-. The TCR comes from a human donor in good health. This sequence joins TRBV27 and TRBJ2-5; checking the TCRdb D call of TRBD1 is not possible without DNA. The CDR3 reads CASLQGDRGETQYF.